Here is one T cell receptor beta chain with its context. The data are from a study of blood T cell repertoires in COVID-19. Germline V gene data show CDR1 as LNHDA and CDR2 as SQIVND (reference sequence). Trimming removed 7 bases from V and 1 base from J; junction bases left unmatched: 7. CDR3 length: 16 residues. Here immunoSEQ multiplex PCR was the method, and the copy in TCRdb shows in-frame clones only, minus some. The table has 45,000 to 50,000 clones, more than 80% seen once. The chain links TRBV19 to TRBJ1-6; the match to TRBD1 covers 7 bases. Sequencing was carried out using peripheral blood. This clonotype was sampled from a man older than 75 in a cohort sampled during active COVID-19. CDR3 nucleotide sequence: TGTGCCAGTACTACAGGGGTATGGTCCTATAATTCACCCCTCCACTTT. Its protein product is CASTTGVWSYNSPLHF. Together with reference TRBV19 and TRBJ1-6, the CDR3 gives the full variable domain: DGGITQSPKYLFRKEGQNVTLSCEQNLNHDAMYWYRQDPGQGLRLIYYSQIVNDFQKGDIAEGYSVSREKKESFPLTVTSAQKNPTAFYLCASTTGVWSYNSPLHFGNGTRLTVT.